The 25 T cell receptor beta chains listed next were all sequenced from one sample in a study of T cells in Graves' hyperthyroidism and ophthalmopathy. The source material, RNA transcripts, was used to amplify TCR beta CDR3 regions. The TCR CDR3 first-round RT-PCR relied on the HTBI primer set. MiXCR, applied by TCRdb to the multiplex PCR reads, yields one record per CDR3 protein. The sample consists of about 840,000 distinct CDR3 sequences, over 35% of them appearing once. The specimen was blood. The receptors were gathered from a man between 18 and 29 years old with Graves' hyperthyroidism.

Many counts were recorded for this clonotype. This chain links TRBV14 with TRBJ2-5; 10 bases are a match to TRBD2. Per germline, CDR1 SGHDN and CDR2 FVKESK. The V gene end was trimmed by 2 bases and the J gene end by 4 bases; junction bases not matched to a gene: 1. The CDR3 has 14 residues. For the CDR3, the DNA is TGTGCCAGCAGCCAACTAGCGGGAGTAGAGACCCAGTACTTC. This sequence encodes CASSQLAGVETQYF. The complete variable domain, with remaining parts taken from reference TRBV14 and TRBJ2-5, reads EAGVTQFPSHSVIEKGQTVTLRCDPISGHDNLYWYRRVMGKEIKFLLHFVKESKQDESGMPNNRFLAERTGGTYSTLKVQPAELEDSGVYFCASSQLAGVETQYFGPGTRLLVL.

The chain links TRBV20-1 to TRBJ1-5; D gene uncertain. The CDR3 length is 14 residues. CDR1 is DFQATT and CDR2 is SNEGSKA in the germline V gene (reference sequence). V lost 4 bases and J lost 7, with 17 bases in between. The CDR3 region has the DNA TGCAGTGCTACCCTAGGACCCATGGGGCAGCCCCAGCATTTT. It is translated as CSATLGPMGQPQHF.

With regard to this clonotype: Since a much larger clone is just one base distant, this may be a read error. The V gene is TRBV10-3, the J gene TRBJ1-1; 8 bases align to TRBD1. From germline, CDR1 is ENHRY and CDR2 SYGVKD. The CDR3 runs to 15 residues. V gave up 11 bases and J gave up 4 bases; unmatched junction bases: 15. The CDR3, as DNA: TGTGCCGGCAGTTACCCGACAGGGGTAGGCACTGAAGCTTTCTTT. This codes for CAGSYPTGVGTEAFF.

The V and J genes are TRBV6-5 and TRBJ1-4; 8 nucleotides match TRBD1. Per germline, CDR1 MNHEY and CDR2 SVGAGI. V lost 2 bases to trimming and J lost 8 bases; unmatched junction nucleotides: 4. The CDR3 is 14 amino acids. The CDR3: CASSYAPGGEKLFF. CDR3 nucleotide sequence: TGTGCCAGCAGTTACGCGCCAGGGGGCGAAAAACTGTTTTTT.

In its sample, this clonotype was seen many times. The rearrangement links TRBV10-3 to TRBJ1-1; TRBD1 matches 8 bases. In germline, CDR1 is ENHRY, CDR2 SYGVKD. The CDR3 loop spans 12 amino acids. J was trimmed by 1 base and V by 9 bases; bases with no gene match: 1. CDR3 DNA: TGTGCCATGGGACAGGCGAACACTGAAGCTTTCTTT. This encodes CAMGQANTEAFF.

This clonotype has only a few counts. The chain has TRBV19 and TRBJ1-5, with D unclear. This CDR3 region has 13 residues. Germline loops: CDR1 LNHDA, CDR2 SQIVND (reference sequence). V lost 5 bases to trimming and J lost 6 bases, with 11 bases between them. The CDR3 region is CASSYQVVQPQHF. The CDR3 DNA is TGTGCCAGTAGTTATCAGGTTGTTCAGCCCCAGCATTTT.

This clonotype was counted between two and nine times. The chain has TRBV7-8 and TRBJ2-5; D is unclear. Per germline, CDR1 SGHVS and CDR2 FQNEAQ. The CDR3 has 13 residues. V was shortened by 4 bases and J by 2 bases, with 8 bases between the two germline ends. The CDR3 loop reads CASSSRWQETQYF. The CDR3 coding sequence is TGTGCCAGCAGCTCCCGGTGGCAAGAGACCCAGTACTTC.

The CDR3 DNA reads TGTGCCAGTAGTATATTCCAGGGGGCGAGTGGGGCCAACGTCCTGACTTTC. Protein product: CASSIFQGASGANVLTF. The rearrangement joins TRBV19 to TRBJ2-6; the match to TRBD1 covers 8 bases. There are 17 residues in the CDR3. In germline, CDR1 is LNHDA, CDR2 SQIVND (reference sequence). V was clipped by 2 bases and J by 3 bases; unmatched bases: 6. The full variable domain, rest sourced from reference TRBV19 and TRBJ2-6, is DGGITQSPKYLFRKEGQNVTLSCEQNLNHDAMYWYRQDPGQGLRLIYYSQIVNDFQKGDIAEGYSVSREKKESFPLTVTSAQKNPTAFYLCASSIFQGASGANVLTFGAGSRLTVL.

J is TRBJ1-1 and V is TRBV5-1; no firm D call. The CDR3 contains 14 residues. Trimming left V 0 bases short and J 3 bases short, with 9 bases between. Germline assignment: CDR1 SGHRS and CDR2 YFSETQ. This CDR3 reads CASSLDVWDTEAFF. The DNA of the CDR3 is TGCGCCAGCAGCTTGGATGTTTGGGACACTGAAGCTTTCTTT.

The chain recombines TRBV7-8 with TRBJ1-6; D is possibly TRBD1 (6 bases). The CDR3 is made up of 16 amino acids. Trimming removed 2 bases from V and 1 base from J, with 9 bases in between. Per germline, CDR1 SGHVS and CDR2 FQNEAQ. The CDR3 DNA reads as TGTGCCAGCAGCTTACAGGGGCGATCCTATAATTCACCCCTCCACTTT. It yields the protein CASSLQGRSYNSPLHF.

There are many counts of this clonotype. This chain joins TRBV20-1 and TRBJ2-7; the D is unclear. Trimming pared 6 bases from V and 6 bases from J, leaving 9 bases between. The CDR3 sequence is 10 residues long. Germline CDR1 and CDR2: DFQATT and SNEGSKA (reference sequence). Here the CDR3 reads CSASIGEQYF. The CDR3, as DNA: TGCAGTGCCTCAATCGGCGAGCAGTACTTC.

This clonotype was detected only a few times. This chain joins TRBV5-6 and TRBJ1-5; no clear D gene. V lost 4 bases and J lost 3, with 14 bases in between. CDR1 and CDR2 (germline): SGHDT, YYEEEE. This CDR3 spans 15 amino acids. CDR3 amino acids: CASSQEPSYNQPQHF. CDR3 nucleotides: TGTGCCAGCAGCCAAGAACCTAGCTACAATCAGCCCCAGCATTTT. The full variable domain, rest sourced from reference TRBV5-6 and TRBJ1-5, is DAGVTQSPTHLIKTRGQQVTLRCSPKSGHDTVSWYQQALGQGPQFIFQYYEEEERQRGNFPDRFSGHQFPNYSSELNVNALLLGDSALYLCASSQEPSYNQPQHFGDGTRLSIL.

The rearrangement uses TRBV29-1 and TRBJ1-2; 7 nucleotides match TRBD1. Losses at the gene ends were 3 bases for V and 8 bases for J; bases not matched to a gene: 6. The CDR3 length is 12 residues. Germline loops: CDR1 SQVTM, CDR2 ANQGSEA. The CDR3 nucleotides read TGCAGCGTTGAGAACAGGGGAAAAGGCTACACCTTC. Amino acid sequence: CSVENRGKGYTF.

The chain couples TRBV12-3 or TRBV12-4 to TRBJ1-1, with D tentatively TRBD1 (5 bases). The CDR3 covers 13 residues. Deletions cut 4 bases from V and 3 bases from J, with 9 bases between. DNA for the CDR3: TGTGCCAGCAGTTGGGGACTGCACACTGAAGCTTTCTTT. This codes for CASSWGLHTEAFF.

The chain employs TRBV10-3 and TRBJ1-4; 7 positions agree with TRBD1. With V trimmed by 6 bases and J by 6 bases, 4 bases remained unmatched. CDR3 length equals 13 residues. CDR1 and CDR2 from the germline V gene are ENHRY and SYGVKD. In DNA, the CDR3 is TGTGCCATCAGCCCCGGACAGGATGAAAAACTGTTTTTT. This codes for CAISPGQDEKLFF.

This chain joins TRBV4-3 and TRBJ2-5; TRBD2 matches at 9 bases. Losses at the gene ends were 0 bases for V and 6 bases for J; bases not matched to a gene: 5. Germline assignment: CDR1 LGHNA and CDR2 YSLEER. CDR3 length: 15 residues. CDR3 protein: CASSQDLAGKKTQYF. CDR3 sequence (DNA): TGCGCCAGCAGCCAAGACCTAGCGGGAAAAAAGACCCAGTACTTC.

The chain has TRBV12-3 or TRBV12-4 and TRBJ1-2; no clear D gene. The CDR3 covers 14 residues. V lost 3 bases and J 4 bases, leaving 12 bases between the germline ends. The CDR3 spells CASSFRVNGYGYTF. CDR3 DNA sequence: TGTGCCAGCAGTTTTCGGGTGAATGGCTATGGCTACACCTTC.

The table lists this clonotype with a count of one. Compared with germline, one end of the junction differs, possibly owing to a read error. The chain combines TRBV9 with TRBJ2-6, with a tentative D call TRBD1 (5 bases). CDR3 length: 17 amino acids. Germline CDR1 is SGDLS and CDR2 is YYNGEE. CDR3 sequence reads: CASSERAPYSGASVLTF. The CDR3 DNA is TGTGCCAGCAGTGAAAGGGCCCCCTACTCTGGGGCCAGCGTCCTGACTTTC. The entire variable domain, with the rest obtained from reference TRBV9 and TRBJ2-6, is as follows: DSGVTQTPKHLITATGQRVTLRCSPRSGDLSVYWYQQSLDQGLQFLIQYYNGEERAKGNILERFSAQQFPDLHSELNLSSLELGDSALYFCASSERAPYSGASVLTFGAGSRLTVL.

The V and J genes are TRBV9 and TRBJ2-6, with D tentatively TRBD2 (5 bases). The CDR3 has 15 amino acids. Trimming took 2 bases from V and 4 from J, leaving 10 bases between them. Per the germline V gene, CDR1 is SGDLS and CDR2 is YYNGEE. This chain's CDR3 is CASSVGVGGANVLTF. Here the CDR3 DNA reads TGTGCCAGCAGCGTCGGGGTGGGGGGGGCCAACGTCCTGACTTTC. The full variable domain, rest sourced from reference TRBV9 and TRBJ2-6, is DSGVTQTPKHLITATGQRVTLRCSPRSGDLSVYWYQQSLDQGLQFLIQYYNGEERAKGNILERFSAQQFPDLHSELNLSSLELGDSALYFCASSVGVGGANVLTFGAGSRLTVL.

Many counts were recorded for this clonotype. This chain links TRBV19 with TRBJ2-6; D is unresolved. The ends were cut back, 6 bases at V and 0 bases at J, with 6 bases in the middle. The CDR3 consists of 14 residues. Germline V gene sequence: CDR1 LNHDA, CDR2 SQIVND (reference sequence). The CDR3 region has the DNA TGTGCCAGTAGCTTTACCTCTGGGGCCAACGTCCTGACTTTC. Translation: CASSFTSGANVLTF.

This clonotype was detected only once. Germline is not matched at one junction end, which may reflect a read error. The V and J genes are TRBV7-2 and TRBJ2-2, with D perhaps TRBD2 (6 bases). Germline values: CDR1 SGHTA, CDR2 FQGNSA. There are 15 residues in the CDR3. The CDR3 loop is CASSQGGLGTGELFF. CDR3 DNA: TGCGCCAGCAGCCAAGGAGGGCTCGGCACCGGGGAGCTGTTTTTT.

The J gene is TRBJ2-7, the V gene TRBV12-3 or TRBV12-4; TRBD2 aligns across 9 bases. V shed 7 bases, J shed 2 bases, and the junction held 6 bases outside the gene matches. The length of the CDR3 is 14 residues. This chain's CDR3 is CASTWGGRAYEQYF. In DNA form, the CDR3 reads TGTGCCAGCACCTGGGGCGGGAGGGCCTACGAGCAGTACTTC.

This clonotype was observed many times. The rearrangement joins TRBV12-3 or TRBV12-4 to TRBJ1-5; D uncertain. The CDR3 totals 12 residues. Trimming took 6 bases from V and 5 from J, leaving 8 bases between them. Here the CDR3 DNA reads TGTGCCAGCAGCCCGTCCTATCAGCCCCAGCATTTT. Translation: CASSPSYQPQHF.

The chain has TRBV12-3 or TRBV12-4 and TRBJ2-5; unclear D gene. Trimming left V 7 bases short and J 5 bases short, with 14 bases between. The CDR3 loop spans 13 amino acids. CDR3 loop: CASTFSARETQYF. CDR3 coding DNA: TGTGCCAGCACATTTTCGGCTCGGGAGACCCAGTACTTC.

This clonotype has a handful of counts. V is TRBV20-1 and J is TRBJ2-5; D possibly matches TRBD1 or TRBD2 (5 bases each). The CDR3 contains 17 residues. Germline values: CDR1 DFQATT, CDR2 SNEGSKA (reference sequence). The ends were cut back, 1 base at V and 3 bases at J, with 21 bases in the middle. CDR3 residues: CSARALIVGLGEETQYF. CDR3 in DNA: TGCAGTGCTAGAGCCCTTATCGTAGGCTTGGGGGAAGAGACCCAGTACTTC.